The clone carrying this T cell receptor beta chain was counted between two and nine times. Its cognate antigen is unknown. Researchers made TCR cDNA using 5'RACE template switching, and this step added a universal primer site and UMIs. TCRdb passed the 5' RACE reads through MiXCR, listing each CDR3 protein once. The sample includes 250,000 to 400,000 distinct CDR3 sequences, approximately 4% of them seen just once. The data stem from a study of T cells after yellow fever vaccination. Study-level background: Low-cell-number fractions underwent preparation using SMART-Seq v4 Ultra Low Input.

Study results and caveats: Overlap between CD4 and CD8 compartments was detected for a small share of clonotypes. The study re-detected most primary-vaccination clones after the booster (about 95% CD4, 85% to 90% CD8).

The CDR3 extends over 16 amino acids. The V end was cut by 0 bases, the J end by 0 bases, with 9 bases between. Germline V CDR1 and CDR2: LNHNV, YYDKDF (reference sequence). The chain is built from TRBV15 and TRBJ1-3; D not certain. This receptor was obtained from a man in his late teens or twenties who received the YFV17D yellow fever vaccine. The sample here was PBMCs, taken 15 days after the yellow fever booster vaccination. The CDR3 DNA follows: TGTGCCACCAGCAGAGATTTTGGGGTCTCTGGAAACACCATATATTTT. Its protein product is CATSRDFGVSGNTIYF.